These T cell receptor beta chains were read from a single sample in a study of T cell repertoires in cytomegalovirus infection. The antigens these receptors bind are not known. Via MiXCR, TCRdb re-called the reads, giving one row per CDR3 protein. The table has tens of thousands of distinct CDR3 sequences, roughly 25% seen once. Sequencing was performed on CD8+ T cells from cultured PBMCs, taken from culture after CMV antigen stimulation. Every receptor here comes from a human donor in good health (CMV status not recorded). Some clones in this sample may be carry-over from other donors' samples. Each CDR3 is given with its conserved first and last residue. D genes are given only for firm matches. Only part of the rows carry a size: once, few, many, or a class if the clone is expanded.

J gene	D gene	V gene	CDR3 length	clone size	CDR3 protein	CDR3 DNA
TRBJ2-7	TRBD1	TRBV11-2	17	.	CASSAGQGGMNTYEQYF	TGTGCCAGCAGCGCAGGACAGGGCGGGATGAATACCTACGAGCAGTACTTC
TRBJ1-2	TRBD1	TRBV7-6	19	many	CASSPRWAGTGGLNYGYTF	TGTGCCAGCAGCCCCCGTTGGGCCGGGACAGGAGGGCTTAACTATGGCTACACCTTC
TRBJ1-4	.	TRBV11-3	14	many	CASSLATYGEKLFF	TGTGCCAGCAGCTTAGCCACTTATGGTGAAAAACTGTTTTTT
TRBJ2-7	.	TRBV7-6	14	many	CASSLEVGSYEQYF	TGTGCCAGCAGCTTAGAGGTCGGATCCTACGAGCAGTACTTC
TRBJ2-7	TRBD2	TRBV5-4	14	.	CASSSTSGSYEQYF	TGTGCCAGCAGCTCGACTAGCGGGTCCTACGAGCAGTACTTC
TRBJ2-3	TRBD2	TRBV11-2	15	few	CASSATSGGTDTQYF	TGTGCCAGCAGCGCGACTAGCGGGGGCACAGATACGCAGTATTTT
TRBJ1-2	.	TRBV3-1	13	.	CASSQDVIYGYTF	TGTGCCAGCAGCCAAGATGTTATCTATGGCTACACCTTC
TRBJ2-7	TRBD2	TRBV6-2/TRBV6-3	15	many	CASSYPREVKYEQYF	TGTGCCAGCAGTTACCCCCGGGAGGTCAAATACGAGCAGTACTTC
TRBJ2-7	.	TRBV4-3	13	.	CASSHGTDYEQYF	TGCGCCAGCAGCCACGGGACGGACTACGAGCAGTACTTC
TRBJ1-1	.	TRBV6-5	14	.	CASSYEGRDTEAFF	TGTGCCAGCAGTTACGAAGGGCGCGACACTGAAGCTTTCTTT
TRBJ1-4	TRBD1	TRBV6-6	14	few	CASSNRDRGEKLFF	TGTGCCAGCAGTAACCGGGACAGGGGAGAAAAACTGTTTTTT
TRBJ2-1	TRBD2	TRBV20-1	17	few	CSARLWTSLGLRNEQFF	TGCAGTGCTAGACTATGGACTAGTCTCGGACTACGCAATGAGCAGTTCTTC
TRBJ2-1	.	TRBV7-9	15	many	CASSLGGGQNNEQFF	TGTGCCAGCAGCTTAGGGGGGGGACAGAACAATGAGCAGTTCTTC
TRBJ1-2	.	TRBV6-2/TRBV6-3	14	.	CASSYSRTTYGYTF	TGTGCCAGCAGTTACTCGAGGACAACCTATGGCTACACCTTC
TRBJ2-1	.	TRBV7-9	15	few	CASSLVVGLVGEQFF	TGTGCCAGCAGCCTCGTTGTGGGATTGGTGGGTGAGCAGTTCTTC
TRBJ2-1	TRBD2	TRBV20-1	15	few	CSARKYSGDYNEQFF	TGCAGTGCTAGGAAATACAGCGGGGATTACAATGAGCAGTTCTTC
TRBJ2-7	.	TRBV4-3	14	.	CASSQGHGNYEQYF	TGCGCCAGCAGCCAAGGCCACGGAAACTACGAGCAGTACTTC
TRBJ2-1	TRBD2	TRBV5-6	20	.	CASSLVGGLAGQETYNEQFF	TGTGCCAGCAGCTTGGTTGGGGGACTAGCGGGACAAGAGACCTACAATGAGCAGTTCTTC
TRBJ1-1	.	TRBV10-3	15	many	CAISKTDTLMTEAFF	TGTGCCATCAGTAAGACGGACACCTTAATGACTGAAGCTTTCTTT
TRBJ1-1	.	TRBV5-1	13	few	CASRQGPNTEAFF	TGCGCCAGCAGGCAGGGGCCGAACACTGAAGCTTTCTTT
TRBJ2-3	TRBD2	TRBV27	17	few	CASSLYRGGGASDTQYF	TGTGCCAGCAGTTTATACCGGGGCGGGGGGGCCTCAGATACGCAGTATTTT
TRBJ2-7	TRBD1	TRBV28	14	many	CASASDRDTYEQYF	TGTGCCAGCGCATCGGACAGGGACACTTACGAGCAGTACTTC
TRBJ1-1	TRBD1	TRBV4-2	16	many	CASSPGTGLMNTEAFF	TGTGCCAGCAGCCCCGGGACAGGGCTCATGAACACTGAAGCTTTCTTT
TRBJ1-5	.	TRBV6-5	14	.	CASSYGQSNQPQHF	TGTGCCAGCAGTTACGGCCAAAGCAATCAGCCCCAGCATTTT